This T cell receptor (beta chain) was documented in a study of T cell changes during pregnancy in multiple sclerosis. CDR3 size: 15 residues. Germline CDR1 MNHEY, CDR2 SMNVEV (reference sequence). V lost 3 bases, J lost 0 bases, and 5 bases stayed unmatched. Generated by immunoSEQ multiplex PCR, the TCRdb table keeps only in-frame clones and is missing some. The data show approximately 88,000 clones, about 95% seen once. The J gene is TRBJ2-7, the V gene TRBV27, with TRBD2 matching 7 bases. The sequences come from peripheral blood, collected in the second trimester of pregnancy. This TCR derives from a female donor with multiple sclerosis, enrolled in a pregnancy study. CDR3 sequence reads: CASSFGGGPSYEQYF. As DNA, the CDR3 is TGTGCCAGCAGTTTTGGGGGGGGACCCTCCTACGAGCAGTACTTC.